The entry below describes one T cell receptor (beta chain). What it binds is unknown. This sample was included in a study of human T cells and chemical hapten exposure. Time point of the sample: pre-sensitization, week 0. The treatment here: therapeutic diphenylcyclopropenone sensitization with weekly scalp DPC. Library construction involved attaching unique molecular identifiers to individual cDNA molecules, which allowed quantitative, reproducible TCR counting. The authors' processing: TCRs per sample had a median of around 96,000 and ranged from roughly 20,000 to 690,600. TCRdb re-derived calls from the RACE reads in MiXCR, one entry per CDR3 protein. The V and J calls were determined by TCRdb, not by the authors. Of about 120,000 distinct CDR3 sequences listed, approximately 13% are singletons. V was clipped by 4 bases and J by 4 bases, with 22 bases between them. The germline V gene has CDR1 SGHRS and CDR2 YFSETQ. The CDR3 consists of 17 residues.

The study, taken as a whole, reports: The study found that DPC sensitization did not change TCRs above 1 in 1000 frequency. All donors were alopecia patients, so their immunity may differ from that of healthy people.

The clonotype comes from a woman between 18 and 29 years old with alopecia areata. Some clones in this sample may be carry-over from other donors' samples. V and J are TRBV5-1 and TRBJ2-3, with D possibly TRBD1 on 5 matching bases. Sequencing was performed on whole blood, taken in connection with sensitization to the hapten diphenylcyclopropenone (DPC). The CDR3 reads CASSTEVVGARADTQYF. CDR3 nucleotide sequence: TGCGCCAGCAGCACCGAGGTGGTAGGGGCGAGAGCAGATACGCAGTATTTT.